These T cell receptor beta chains were read from a single sample in a study of shared clonotypes between healthy human individuals. Here immunoSEQ multiplex PCR was the method, and the copy in TCRdb shows in-frame clones only, minus some. The table has about 1.5 million clones, more than 95% seen once; the top ten hold approximately 1.1%. Sequenced material: naive CD4+ T cells sorted from blood. The receptors come from a man aged 30 to 39 in good health. Each CDR3 is given with its conserved first and last residue. The D gene is left open where the match is weak. Clone size appears in some rows only: once, few, many, or a class for an expanded clone.

V	D	size	J	CDR3	DNA
TRBV5-4	TRBD2	NA	TRBJ2-7	CASSLGSGGYGEQYF	TGTGCCAGCAGCTTGGGGAGCGGGGGGTACGGCGAGCAGTACTTC
TRBV2	TRBD1	NA	TRBJ1-5	CASRFGTGGFQPQHF	TGTGCCAGCAGATTCGGGACAGGGGGGTTTCAGCCCCAGCATTTT
TRBV28	NA	NA	TRBJ2-7	CASSSGQPGNYEQYF	TGTGCCAGCAGTTCCGGACAGCCTGGGAACTACGAGCAGTACTTC
TRBV13	NA	NA	TRBJ2-5	CASSLDGSRGTQYF	TGTGCCAGCAGCCTAGACGGCAGTCGGGGGACCCAGTACTTC
TRBV29-1	NA	NA	TRBJ1-1	CSVDPIRGLNTEAFF	TGCAGCGTTGATCCCATCCGGGGACTGAACACTGAAGCTTTCTTT
TRBV28	TRBD1	NA	TRBJ1-2	CASGTGGNYGYTF	TGTGCCAGCGGGACAGGGGGGAACTATGGCTACACCTTC
TRBV7-3	TRBD1	NA	TRBJ2-1	CASSSRQGEQFF	TGTGCCAGCAGCTCAAGACAGGGTGAGCAGTTCTTC
TRBV10-2	TRBD2	NA	TRBJ2-2	CASSESSPSGSSGELFF	TGCGCCAGCAGTGAGTCGAGTCCTAGCGGGAGCTCCGGGGAGCTGTTTTTT
TRBV2	TRBD2	NA	TRBJ2-7	CASHLAGYEQYF	TGTGCCAGTCACTTAGCGGGCTACGAGCAGTACTTC
TRBV11-2	NA	NA	TRBJ2-7	CASSFSPYEQYF	TGTGCCAGCAGCTTTAGCCCCTACGAGCAGTACTTC
TRBV19	NA	NA	TRBJ2-7	CASSRAAVTYEQYF	TGTGCCAGTAGTAGAGCTGCAGTAACCTACGAGCAGTACTTC
TRBV19	NA	NA	TRBJ2-6	CATGLVSANVLTF	TGTGCCACCGGATTAGTGAGTGCCAACGTCCTGACTTTC
TRBV10-3	NA	NA	TRBJ1-3	CAISESGRNPGNTIYF	TGTGCCATCAGTGAGTCGGGACGGAACCCTGGAAACACCATATATTTT
TRBV2	NA	NA	TRBJ1-5	CASGQSGIQPQHF	TGTGCCAGTGGCCAAAGTGGGATTCAGCCCCAGCATTTT
TRBV5-1	TRBD2	NA	TRBJ2-2	CASSLVAGGTNTGELFF	TGCGCCAGCAGCTTGGTAGCGGGAGGTACGAACACCGGGGAGCTGTTTTTT
TRBV6-1	NA	NA	TRBJ1-5	CASSVSGMGQPQHF	TGTGCCAGCAGTGTATCAGGGATGGGTCAGCCCCAGCATTTT
TRBV15	NA	NA	TRBJ2-7	CATSKQEYPYEQYF	TGTGCCACCAGCAAACAGGAATATCCCTACGAGCAGTACTTC
TRBV2	NA	NA	TRBJ1-6	CASSARNISPLHF	TGTGCCAGCAGTGCCCGGAACATTTCACCCCTCCACTTT
TRBV11-3	NA	NA	TRBJ1-1	CASSLAGSNTEAFF	TGTGCCAGCAGCTTAGCAGGATCGAACACTGAAGCTTTCTTT
TRBV29-1	NA	once	TRBJ1-1	CSVVGGTAFF	TGCAGCGTTGTAGGGGGAACGGCTTTCTTT
TRBV4-1	NA	NA	TRBJ1-1	CASSQDRVMNTEAFF	TGCGCCAGCAGCCAAGACAGGGTGATGAACACTGAAGCTTTCTTT
TRBV14	NA	NA	TRBJ2-5	CASSQSPRETQYF	TGTGCCAGCAGCCAATCCCCTCGGGAGACCCAGTACTTC
TRBV2	TRBD2	NA	TRBJ2-1	CASSETGGLAGRGNEQFF	TGTGCCAGCAGTGAAACGGGGGGACTAGCGGGAAGGGGTAATGAGCAGTTCTTC
TRBV7-2	NA	NA	TRBJ2-7	CASSLARSGIYEQYF	TGTGCCAGCAGCTTAGCCCGCTCCGGGATCTACGAGCAGTACTTC
TRBV7-3	NA	NA	TRBJ2-1	CASSSASAFYNEQFF	TGTGCCAGCAGTTCAGCTAGCGCCTTCTACAATGAGCAGTTCTTC
TRBV28	TRBD2	NA	TRBJ2-1	CASNTGGYYNEQFF	TGTGCCAGTAACACGGGGGGATACTACAATGAGCAGTTCTTC
TRBV4-1	TRBD1	NA	TRBJ2-1	CASSQAGTKFDRAEQFF	TGCGCCAGCAGCCAAGCTGGCACGAAGTTCGACAGGGCGGAGCAGTTCTTC
TRBV9	TRBD1	NA	TRBJ2-7	CASSVGFQGAPQYEQYF	TGTGCCAGCAGCGTAGGATTCCAGGGGGCGCCGCAATACGAGCAGTACTTC
TRBV4-1	NA	NA	TRBJ2-3	CASSQEPASPGILSTDTQYF	TGCGCCAGCAGCCAAGAGCCAGCTAGCCCCGGGATCTTAAGCACAGATACGCAGTATTTT
TRBV6-6	NA	NA	TRBJ1-5	CASSYSSQGQPQHF	TGTGCCAGCAGTTACTCTTCCCAGGGCCAGCCCCAGCATTTT
TRBV27	NA	few	TRBJ1-4	CASSQEKGSKLFF	TGTGCCAGCAGTCAGGAGAAAGGGAGTAAACTGTTTTTT
TRBV2	NA	NA	TRBJ2-1	CASSENRINEQFF	TGTGCCAGCAGTGAAAACAGGATCAATGAGCAGTTCTTC
TRBV30	NA	NA	TRBJ2-7	CAWRGPGLPAYEQYF	TGTGCCTGGAGGGGCCCGGGACTTCCCGCCTACGAGCAGTACTTC
TRBV6-1	NA	NA	TRBJ2-6	CASRQPSSGANVLTF	TGTGCCAGCAGACAGCCCAGCTCTGGGGCCAACGTCCTGACTTTC
TRBV9	TRBD2	once	TRBJ2-1	CASSLYLAGGNEQFF	TGTGCCAGCAGCTTATACCTAGCGGGAGGCAATGAGCAGTTCTTC
TRBV7-2	TRBD2	NA	TRBJ2-3	CASSFLVAGASADTQYF	TGTGCCAGCAGCTTCTTAGTAGCGGGAGCGAGCGCAGATACGCAGTATTTT
TRBV4-1	TRBD1	NA	TRBJ1-4	CASSQGPGGLGKLFF	TGCGCCAGCAGCCAAGGCCCAGGGGGCCTTGGAAAACTGTTTTTT
TRBV21-1	NA	NA	TRBJ1-1	CASSKLWVRLRAFF	TGTGCCAGCAGCAAACTCTGGGTCAGGCTTAGAGCTTTCTTT
TRBV6-1	TRBD2	NA	TRBJ2-2	CASRNLAGASGELFF	TGTGCCAGCAGGAACCTAGCGGGAGCGAGCGGGGAGCTGTTTTTT
TRBV19	NA	NA	TRBJ2-6	CASSTRGAGANVLTF	TGTGCCAGTAGTACCCGGGGAGCTGGGGCCAACGTCCTGACTTTC
TRBV7-9	NA	NA	TRBJ1-2	CASSLVPPGQLNYGYTF	TGTGCCAGCAGCTTAGTTCCGCCGGGACAACTTAACTATGGCTACACCTTC
TRBV2	NA	NA	TRBJ1-1	CASSDSWNTEAFF	TGTGCCAGCAGTGACTCTTGGAACACTGAAGCTTTCTTT
TRBV19	NA	NA	TRBJ2-5	CASSIGGVRQETQYF	TGTGCCAGTAGTATAGGGGGGGTCCGCCAAGAGACCCAGTACTTC
TRBV5-1	TRBD1	NA	TRBJ2-1	CASSPLGQGLGYEQFF	TGCGCCAGCAGCCCTCTCGGACAGGGTCTTGGCTATGAGCAGTTCTTC
TRBV4-1	TRBD1	once	TRBJ2-7	CASSQTRQGPNSEQYF	TGCGCCAGCAGCCAAACACGACAGGGGCCGAACAGCGAGCAGTACTTC
TRBV27	NA	once	TRBJ1-2	CASSFGQSDYGYTF	TGTGCCAGCAGTTTTGGACAGTCGGACTATGGCTACACCTTC
TRBV2	NA	NA	TRBJ2-2	CASGYGSGELFF	TGTGCCAGCGGTTACGGGTCCGGGGAGCTGTTTTTT
TRBV6-5	TRBD1	once	TRBJ1-3	CASSPWTGGMDTIYF	TGTGCCAGCAGTCCTTGGACAGGGGGTATGGACACCATATATTTT
TRBV5-1	NA	NA	TRBJ2-3	CASSLAGRRTQYF	TGCGCCAGCAGCTTGGCAGGGAGACGTACGCAGTATTTT
TRBV27	TRBD2	NA	TRBJ2-3	CASSKTSGRYTDTQYF	TGTGCCAGCAGCAAAACTAGCGGGAGATACACAGATACGCAGTATTTT
TRBV28	TRBD2	NA	TRBJ2-5	CASIPLAGVMVRETQYF	TGTGCCAGCATCCCACTAGCGGGAGTGATGGTCCGAGAGACCCAGTACTTC
TRBV10-2	TRBD2	NA	TRBJ2-5	CASRRLAETQYF	TGCGCCAGTAGAAGACTAGCAGAGACCCAGTACTTC
TRBV7-2	TRBD1	NA	TRBJ2-7	CASSLVNWDRVGEQYF	TGTGCCAGCAGCTTAGTGAATTGGGACAGGGTGGGTGAGCAGTACTTC